These 11 T cell receptor beta chains came from one sample sequenced in a study of post-analysis software for immune sequencing data. Study-wide points: About 5 TRBV segments were more frequent in patients than controls; TRBV5-6, TRBV5-1 and TRBV20-1 belonged to this group.

Prepared libraries of TCR beta cDNA carried unique molecular identifiers. One entry per CDR3 protein results from TCRdb running MiXCR on the PCR reads. Of more than 450,000 distinct CDR3 sequences in the sample, roughly 45% were seen once. Their specific antigens are unknown. Sequencing was carried out using blood. These receptors were collected from a girl aged 5-17 years with multiple sclerosis.

This chain uses TRBV6-6 with TRBJ1-5, with D tentatively TRBD1 (6 bases). The CDR3 has 15 residues. The germline V gene encodes CDR1 MNHNY and CDR2 SVGAGI (reference sequence). V was shortened by 6 bases and J by 0 bases, with 12 bases between the two germline ends. The CDR3 DNA reads as TGTGCCAGCAGCCCCACAGGGTTTAGCAATCAGCCCCAGCATTTT. It yields the protein CASSPTGFSNQPQHF.

The count of this clonotype is one. The gene calls are TRBV6-2 or TRBV6-3 and TRBJ1-6; TRBD1 matches at 7 bases. Trimming took 6 bases from V and 16 from J; bases not matched to a gene: 12. Germline V gene data show CDR1 as MNHEY and CDR2 as SVGEGT. The CDR3 covers 13 residues. CDR3 sequence (DNA): TGTGCCAGCAGCCTAAGACAGGGAAGTTCACTCCACTTT. The encoded protein is CASSLRQGSSLHF.

This clonotype came up a few times. The CDR3 protein is CASSLEDRLSSDTQYF. DNA of the CDR3: TGCGCCAGCAGCTTGGAGGACAGACTCTCCTCTGATACGCAGTATTTT. J is TRBJ2-3 and V is TRBV5-1; a weak D match, TRBD1 (6 bases). The CDR3 sequence is 16 residues long. Trimming shortened V by 0 bases and J by 6 bases, and 17 bases separated the two germline ends. CDR1 and CDR2 (germline): SGHRS, YFSETQ.

The V gene is TRBV29-1, the J gene TRBJ1-1; tentative D call: TRBD1 (5 bases). The V end was cut by 0 bases, the J end by 5 bases, with 10 bases between. The V gene's germline CDR1 is SQVTM and CDR2 ANQGSEA. The length of the CDR3 is 13 residues. The CDR3 protein is CSVEDHGGTEAFF. The DNA for the CDR3 is TGCAGCGTTGAAGATCATGGGGGGACTGAAGCTTTCTTT.

The genes are TRBV12-3 or TRBV12-4 and TRBJ2-4, with TRBD2 matching over 10 bases. With 6 bases clipped from V and 13 bases from J, the junction kept 12 bases outside the gene matches. This CDR3 comprises 14 residues. The CDR3 here is CASRPEAGGPEQYF. Here the CDR3 DNA reads TGTGCCAGCAGACCTGAAGCGGGGGGGCCTGAGCAGTACTTC.

The chain uses TRBV10-3 and TRBJ2-1, with D possibly matching TRBD1 (6 bases). Germline CDR1 and CDR2: ENHRY and SYGVKD. The CDR3 is 17 amino acids. Trimming shortened V by 3 bases and J by 1 base, and 16 bases separated the two germline ends. CDR3 residues: CAISDPGQGWSYNEQFF. CDR3 nucleotides: TGTGCCATCAGTGACCCAGGCCAGGGGTGGTCCTACAATGAGCAGTTCTTC.

The rearrangement uses TRBV10-3 and TRBJ1-3, with no clear D. Germline assignment: CDR1 ENHRY and CDR2 SYGVKD. The CDR3 consists of 17 residues. Trimming took off 0 bases at V and 0 bases at J, with 12 bases between the two ends. The CDR3 loop is CAISESRQSFSGNTIYF. The CDR3 coding sequence is TGTGCCATCAGTGAGTCGAGGCAGTCTTTCTCTGGAAACACCATATATTTT.

This chain connects TRBV2 to TRBJ2-5; 7 bases map to TRBD1. This CDR3 has 15 amino acids. The V segment lost 7 bases and the J segment 2 bases; nucleotides outside the gene matches: 10. CDR1 and CDR2 from the germline V gene are SNHLY and FYNNEI. CDR3 DNA: TGTGCCAGCATTACCGGGACAGTGCGACAAGAGACCCAGTACTTC. Amino acid sequence: CASITGTVRQETQYF.

V and J are TRBV5-1 and TRBJ2-1; TRBD1 might be the D (5 bases). The V end lost 5 bases, the J end lost 10 bases, and 13 bases lay between the germline ends. This CDR3 region has 12 residues. The germline CDR1 and CDR2 sequences are SGHRS and YFSETQ. CDR3 loop: CASRAGNYEQFF. Here the CDR3 DNA reads TGCGCCAGCAGGGCAGGGAACTACGAGCAGTTCTTC.

This clonotype was detected only a few times. J is TRBJ2-5 and V is TRBV5-1, with 13 bases aligning to TRBD2. In germline, CDR1 is SGHRS, CDR2 YFSETQ. This CDR3 region has 15 residues. The ends lost 4 bases at V and 11 bases at J; junction bases unmatched: 11. CDR3 sequence (DNA): TGCGCCAGCAGCAGGGGACTAGCGGGACGCGATGAGCAGTACTTC. Its protein is CASSRGLAGRDEQYF.

Note on this clonotype: One end of the junction does not line up with germline, which may come from a read error. The chain links TRBV12-3 or TRBV12-4 to TRBJ2-3, with 12 nucleotides matching TRBD2. This CDR3 contains 16 residues. The CDR3 is CASRLAGGLTTDTEYF. In DNA, the CDR3 is TGTGCCAGCAGACTAGCGGGGGGTCTTACCACAGATACGGAGTATTTT.